The 2 T cell receptor beta chains below were found in one sample sequenced in a study of shared clonotypes between healthy human individuals. Sequencing used immunoSEQ multiplex PCR; TCRdb keeps in-frame clones, though not all of them. The sample has roughly 2,300,000 clones, under 95% seen once. Sequencing was performed on naive CD4+ T cells from PBMCs. Subset meaning: CD45RA+ positively selected. These receptor sequences come from a young man in good health. Some clones in this sample may be carry-over from other donors' samples.

CDR3 in amino acids: CASNPWGMNTEAFF. CDR3 sequence (DNA): TGTGCCAGCAACCCTTGGGGGATGAACACTGAAGCTTTCTTT. The J gene is TRBJ1-1, the V gene TRBV2; D is possibly TRBD1 (5 bases). The CDR3 extends over 14 amino acids. Trimming removed 7 bases at V and 0 bases at J, with 12 bases between. Per the germline V gene, CDR1 is SNHLY and CDR2 is FYNNEI.

The chain links TRBV10-3 to TRBJ1-2, with 7 nucleotides matching TRBD1. Germline V gene data show CDR1 as ENHRY and CDR2 as SYGVKD. The V segment lost 5 bases and the J segment 4 bases; nucleotides outside the gene matches: 13. The CDR3 has 16 residues. CDR3 amino acids: CAISNDRASYLYGYTF. CDR3 bases: TGTGCCATCAGTAACGACAGGGCCTCTTATCTCTATGGCTACACCTTC.